These T cell receptor beta chains were read from a single sample in a study of blood T cell repertoires in COVID-19. The data were produced by immunoSEQ multiplex PCR, yet TCRdb's version contains in-frame clones alone and is incomplete. This sample yields under 250,000 clones, of which approximately 90% are seen a single time; about 1.6% belongs to the top ten. The specimen was PBMCs or T cells enriched from blood (not recorded which). The receptors come from a man between 35 and 55 years old who had recovered from COVID-19. The CDR3 runs from the conserved cysteine through the conserved F or W. A D gene is named only where the DNA matches it firmly. For some rows the clone size is stated as once, few or many, or as a class when expanded; others skip it.

CDR3aa: CASSQVELAVFNEQFF; v_gene: TRBV3-1/TRBV3-2; j_gene: TRBJ2-1; abundance: -; d_gene: TRBD2
CDR3aa: CASSYPTGGHEQYF; v_gene: TRBV6-6; j_gene: TRBJ2-7; abundance: -; d_gene: TRBD1
CDR3aa: CSASGTGDKPQHF; v_gene: TRBV20-1; j_gene: TRBJ1-5; abundance: -; d_gene: TRBD1
CDR3aa: CASSEQQETQYF; v_gene: TRBV10-2; j_gene: TRBJ2-5; abundance: -; d_gene: -
CDR3aa: CASIPGPGLSSYNEQFF; v_gene: TRBV5-1; j_gene: TRBJ2-1; abundance: many; d_gene: -
CDR3aa: CSVARTENSPLHF; v_gene: TRBV29-1; j_gene: TRBJ1-6; abundance: -; d_gene: -
CDR3aa: CASSPRTGADTQYF; v_gene: TRBV5-1; j_gene: TRBJ2-3; abundance: -; d_gene: TRBD1
CDR3aa: CASSPIGQGEASEQFF; v_gene: TRBV18; j_gene: TRBJ2-1; abundance: -; d_gene: TRBD1
CDR3aa: CASSLDPRQNQPQHF; v_gene: TRBV11-2; j_gene: TRBJ1-5; abundance: -; d_gene: -
CDR3aa: CASGRGTYEQYF; v_gene: TRBV2; j_gene: TRBJ2-7; abundance: few; d_gene: TRBD2